Sequencing of this T cell receptor (beta chain) was carried out in a study of cytomegalovirus exposure and HLA in healthy donors. Overall study findings and caveats: The classifier, whose performance was assessed in both the original and validation cohorts, reportedly diagnosed cytomegalovirus status with high specificity and sensitivity. Most TCR sequences showed up rarely, but some public TCRs showed up in many donors.

The protocol was immunoSEQ multiplex PCR, while the TCRdb copy is restricted to in-frame clones and leaves out a portion. The table includes around 150,000 clones, just under 85% detected once. In regard to this clone: Its matching antigen is unknown.

In germline, CDR1 is LGHNA, CDR2 YSLEER. This CDR3 has 16 residues. Trimming removed 3 bases from V and 0 bases from J, with 14 bases in between. The V call is TRBV4-3, the J call TRBJ1-1; D ambiguous. The sample comprised PBMCs. The origin of this receptor is a man aged 30 to 45 in good health and CMV-seropositive. Here the CDR3 DNA reads TGCGCCAGCAGCCATGGCACAGAGAACTTGAACACTGAAGCTTTCTTT. Translation gives CASSHGTENLNTEAFF.